This T cell receptor (beta chain) was profiled in a study of blood T cell repertoires in COVID-19. Germline-derived CDR1 and CDR2 are SGHRS and YFSETQ. J lost 0 bases, V lost 0 bases, and 4 bases had no gene match. The CDR3 covers 16 residues. Clones were read by immunoSEQ multiplex PCR, and TCRdb kept only the in-frame ones, dropping some. The table has some 300,000 clones, about 90% seen once; the top ten hold more than 0.9%. The TCR sequence derives from a woman aged 30 to 39 who had recovered from COVID-19. V and J are TRBV5-1 and TRBJ2-3; 7 bases line up with TRBD2. The sample taken for sequencing was PBMCs or T cells enriched from blood (not recorded which). CDR3 coding DNA: TGCGCCAGCAGCTTGGGGGACTACCATAGCACAGATACGCAGTATTTT. Translating gives CASSLGDYHSTDTQYF.